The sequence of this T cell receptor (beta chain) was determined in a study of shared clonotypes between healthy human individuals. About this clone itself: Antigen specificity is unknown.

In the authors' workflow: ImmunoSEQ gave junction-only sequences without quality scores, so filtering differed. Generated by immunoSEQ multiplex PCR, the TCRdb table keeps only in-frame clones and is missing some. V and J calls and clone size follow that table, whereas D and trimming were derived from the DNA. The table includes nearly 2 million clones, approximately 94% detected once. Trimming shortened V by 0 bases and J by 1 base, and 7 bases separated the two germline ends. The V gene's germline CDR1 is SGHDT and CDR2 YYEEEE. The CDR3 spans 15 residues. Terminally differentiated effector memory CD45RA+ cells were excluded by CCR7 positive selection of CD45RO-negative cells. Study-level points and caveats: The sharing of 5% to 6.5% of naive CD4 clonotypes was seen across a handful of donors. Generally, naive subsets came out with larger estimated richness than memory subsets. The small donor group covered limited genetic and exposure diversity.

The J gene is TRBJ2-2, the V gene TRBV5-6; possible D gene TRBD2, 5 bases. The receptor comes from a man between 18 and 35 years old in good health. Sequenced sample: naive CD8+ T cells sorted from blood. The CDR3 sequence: CASSLEGRNTGELFF. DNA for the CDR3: TGTGCCAGCAGCTTGGAAGGGAGGAACACCGGGGAGCTGTTTTTT.